The 7 T cell receptor beta chains in this list originate from one sample, sequenced in a study of blood T cell repertoires in COVID-19. Clones were read by immunoSEQ multiplex PCR, and TCRdb kept only the in-frame ones, dropping some. This repertoire shows a few hundred thousand clones, about 90% found once; its top ten account for nearly 6.5%. Sample: peripheral blood. The receptor set was obtained from a man younger than 35 who had recovered from COVID-19.

This chain connects TRBV7-2 to TRBJ2-2, with D hard to call. The CDR3 spans 14 residues. Germline-derived CDR1 and CDR2 are SGHTA and FQGNSA. Trimming took 6 bases from V and 5 from J, leaving 13 bases between them. CDR3 nucleotide sequence: TGTGCCAGCAGGGTGGGCGTCACAACCGGGGAGCTGTTTTTT. This gives the protein CASRVGVTTGELFF. Full variable domain (remainder filled in from reference TRBV7-2 and TRBJ2-2): GAGVSQSPSNKVTEKGKDVELRCDPISGHTALYWYRQSLGQGLEFLIYFQGNSAPDKSGLPSDRFSAERTGGSVSTLTIQRTQQEDSAVYLCASRVGVTTGELFFGEGSRLTVL.

The gene calls are TRBV10-3 and TRBJ1-1; D is possibly TRBD1 (5 bases). V shed 11 bases and J shed 3 bases, with 13 bases lying between them. This CDR3 region has 12 residues. From germline, CDR1 is ENHRY and CDR2 SYGVKD. CDR3 protein: CALSSGDTEAFF. CDR3 nucleotide sequence: TGTGCCCTTTCATCGGGGGACACTGAAGCTTTCTTT.

This clone occurred once. The rearrangement joins TRBV27 to TRBJ1-1; a weak D match, TRBD1 (5 bases). V dropped 4 bases and J dropped 5 bases, with 11 bases sitting between them. Germline-derived CDR1 and CDR2 are MNHEY and SMNVEV (reference sequence). The CDR3 is 13 residues long. Here the CDR3 reads CASSYQGRTEAFF. Here the CDR3 DNA reads TGTGCCAGCAGTTACCAGGGAAGGACTGAAGCTTTCTTT.

This chain connects TRBV14 to TRBJ1-6; possibly TRBD1 for D (6 bases). The CDR3 consists of 14 residues. Germline-derived CDR1 and CDR2 are SGHDN and FVKESK. V shed 0 bases and J shed 7 bases, with 7 bases lying between them. The CDR3 DNA follows: TGTGCCAGCAGCCAAGATACAGGGAATTCACCCCTCCACTTT. It is translated as CASSQDTGNSPLHF.

CDR3 sequence: CASSQEAGDVDGELFF. The CDR3 DNA sequence: TGTGCCAGCAGCCAAGAGGCGGGGGACGTAGACGGGGAGCTGTTTTTT. The chain couples TRBV4-2 to TRBJ2-2; TRBD2 aligns across 7 bases. Unmatched junction bases numbered 8, after V lost 0 bases and J lost 7 bases. Per the germline V gene, CDR1 is LGHNA and CDR2 is YNFKEQ. This CDR3 is 16 amino acids long.

The rearrangement links TRBV27 to TRBJ2-1, with 8 bases identical to TRBD2. Germline V gene sequence: CDR1 MNHEY, CDR2 SMNVEV (reference sequence). The CDR3 totals 17 residues. V shed 0 bases, J shed 3 bases, and the junction held 7 bases outside the gene matches. In nucleotides, the CDR3 is TGTGCCAGCAGTTTATCGAGGGTAGCGGGGCACTACAATGAGCAGTTCTTC. Translated, it gives CASSLSRVAGHYNEQFF.

The chain uses TRBV4-2 and TRBJ1-5; 8 nucleotides line up with TRBD1. Trimming removed 4 bases from V and 6 bases from J; junction bases left unmatched: 11. The CDR3 is 16 amino acids. CDR1 and CDR2 (germline): LGHNA, YNFKEQ. The DNA for the CDR3 is TGTGCCAGCAGCCCTCACCACGACAGGGGCGGTCAGCCCCAGCATTTT. Translating gives CASSPHHDRGGQPQHF.